This entry concerns a single TCR beta chain. Its target antigen remains unknown. No clone much larger than this one lies a single base away; base qualities are absent. The entry originates in a study of cytotoxic CD8 clonotypes in ibrutinib-treated CLL (dated by TCRdb to 2020 to 2022). With regard to the full study: In this cohort, approximately 15 patients were treatment-naive and fewer than 13 were relapsed/refractory, while some 18 had unmutated IGHV. All remission and progressive disease samples were collected while patients were still receiving ibrutinib. Cryopreserved peripheral blood mononuclear cells were obtained before treatment, at response, and at either sustained remission or disease progression. On average, each sample had 255,043 productive templates and almost 95,000 productive rearrangements. Partial responses were observed in around 25 patients and complete responses in 2; after a median follow-up of around 68 months, remission was maintained in 14 patients and progression was observed in roughly 12. Longitudinal samples were available for about 30% of the 86 trial participants. Response samples were obtained after a median of approximately twelve months of treatment, with a range of roughly 6 to 40 months. What the research found in general, with its limitations: Lymph node repertoires were not examined, and the timing of sampling was not matched between patients in sustained remission and those whose disease progressed. Clonality rose at ibrutinib response, remained stable during sustained remission, and dropped back toward baseline at progression. At baseline, clonality was higher than in age-matched healthy donors and showed a strong correlation with circulating CD8+ T-cell counts. Public clonotypes were rare and either contracted or stayed stable during treatment, and the rise in clonality at ibrutinib response reflected the expansion of private clonotypes.

Each clonotype received, on average, 10x coverage in deep resolution sequencing performed on a MiSeq, where the target depth lay between 1 in 1 million and 1 in 200,000 T cells. The immunoSEQ hsTCRB Kit was used to generate the TCR beta libraries. The study's own analysis went as follows. ImmunoSEQ Data Assistant and ImmunoSEQ Analyzer were used for data analysis, and V, D and J genes were assigned according to IMGT definitions. Clonality was computed as one minus normalized Shannon entropy of productive rearrangement frequencies, ranging from 0 to 1. Only overrepresented clonotypes making up at least 0.05% of the repertoire of each patient were included in the public clonotype analysis. Some twelve repertoires from age-matched healthy donors, obtained from immuneACCESS, served as clonality controls. TCRdb retrieved this table from immuneACCESS and kept in-frame rearrangements only. Not all clones are present; in checked studies, unresolved V genes account for under half, and no reason is known for the remainder. The D gene and trimming were derived from the DNA, and the V and J assignments and clone size from that table. The sample yields more than 110,000 clones; more than 70% were counted once. The ten largest clonotypes hold 7.5% to 8% of the sample.

CDR1 and CDR2 were assigned from the germline V gene as MGHRA and YSYEKL. Between the V and J ends, shortened by 7 bases and 10 bases respectively, the junction contains 23 bases. The CDR3 goes from the cysteine to the phenylalanine over 15 residues. The entry retains the CDR3 DNA only, 45 bases that are in frame from base 1. For TCR beta library preparation, roughly 2.2 micrograms of genomic DNA were isolated from cryopreserved PBMCs. Longitudinal blood samples from CLL patients on ibrutinib monotherapy underwent high-throughput TCR beta sequencing. Patients were enrolled in a phase 2 open-label single-center ibrutinib monotherapy trial.

This TCR came from a human donor with chronic lymphocytic leukemia. Sample: PBMCs, taken after 36 months of ibrutinib treatment. The sequence is built from TRBV4-1 and TRBJ2-1; the D gene is unclear. The CDR3 region has the sequence CASTHGFGRREEQFF. The DNA sequence reads TGCGCCAGCACCCACGGTTTTGGCCGCCGAGAGGAGCAGTTCTTC.